This T cell receptor beta chain was sequenced in a study of cytomegalovirus exposure and HLA in healthy donors. Measured with immunoSEQ multiplex PCR; TCRdb has only the in-frame clones, and not every one. Here the sample spans 70,000 to 80,000 clones, over 90% being singletons. The germline V and J ends were trimmed by 4 bases and 10 bases, with 10 bases remaining between them. Germline CDR1 SGHAT, CDR2 FQNNGV. The CDR3 is made up of 12 amino acids. The chain employs TRBV11-2 and TRBJ1-4; possible D gene TRBD1, 6 bases. Material: PBMCs. The TCR sequence derives from a young woman in good health and CMV-seropositive. CDR3 in DNA: TGTGCCAGCAGCTACCGGGACACAAAACTGTTTTTT. It is translated as CASSYRDTKLFF.